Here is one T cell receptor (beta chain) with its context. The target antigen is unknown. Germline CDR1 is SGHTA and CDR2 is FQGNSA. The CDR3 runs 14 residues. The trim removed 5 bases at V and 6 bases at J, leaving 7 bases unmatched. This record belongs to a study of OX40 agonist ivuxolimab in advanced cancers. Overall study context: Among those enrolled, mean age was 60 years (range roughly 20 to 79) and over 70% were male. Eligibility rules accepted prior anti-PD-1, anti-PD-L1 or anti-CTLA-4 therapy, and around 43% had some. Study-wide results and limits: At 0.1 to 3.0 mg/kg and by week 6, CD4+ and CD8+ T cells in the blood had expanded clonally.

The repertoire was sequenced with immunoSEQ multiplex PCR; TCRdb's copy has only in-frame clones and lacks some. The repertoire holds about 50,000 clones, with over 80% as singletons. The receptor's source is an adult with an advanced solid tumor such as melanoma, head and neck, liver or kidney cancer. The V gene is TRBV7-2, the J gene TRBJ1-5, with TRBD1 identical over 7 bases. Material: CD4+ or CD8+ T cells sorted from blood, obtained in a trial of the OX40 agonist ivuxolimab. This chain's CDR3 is CASSKTGLGQPQHF. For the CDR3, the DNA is TGTGCCAGCAGCAAGACAGGGCTGGGTCAGCCCCAGCATTTT.